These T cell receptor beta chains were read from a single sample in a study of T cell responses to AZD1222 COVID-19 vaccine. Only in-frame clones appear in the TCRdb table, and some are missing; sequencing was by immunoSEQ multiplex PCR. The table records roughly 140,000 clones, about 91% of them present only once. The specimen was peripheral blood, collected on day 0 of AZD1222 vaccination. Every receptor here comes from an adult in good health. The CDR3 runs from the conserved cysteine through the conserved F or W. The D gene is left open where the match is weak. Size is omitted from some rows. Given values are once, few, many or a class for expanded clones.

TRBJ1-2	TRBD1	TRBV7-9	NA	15	TGTGCCAGCAGCTTCCCGGGACAGGGGCTTTATGGCTACACCTTC	CASSFPGQGLYGYTF
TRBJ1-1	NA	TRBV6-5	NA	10	TGTGCCAGATTCGTCACTGAAGCTTTCTTT	CARFVTEAFF
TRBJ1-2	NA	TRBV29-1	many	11	TGCAGCGTGCACCGAGGGGGAGGCTACACCTTC	CSVHRGGGYTF
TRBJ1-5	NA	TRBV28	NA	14	TGTGCCAGCAGTTTACTCGCAGTCAATCAGCCCCAGCATTTT	CASSLLAVNQPQHF
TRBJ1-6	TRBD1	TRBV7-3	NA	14	TGTGCCAGCAGCACCGACAGGGTAGGGTCACCCCTCCACTTT	CASSTDRVGSPLHF
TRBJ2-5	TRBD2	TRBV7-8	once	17	TGTGCCAGCAGCTTAGGAACCCAGCGGGGGGGCCAAGAGACCCAGTACTTC	CASSLGTQRGGQETQYF
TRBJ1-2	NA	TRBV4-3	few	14	TGCGCCAGCAGCCAAGAAGGCAGCCTCTATGGCTACACCTTC	CASSQEGSLYGYTF
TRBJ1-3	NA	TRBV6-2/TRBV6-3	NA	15	TGTGCCAGCAGTTTACAGGTGGCCTCTGGAAACACCATATATTTT	CASSLQVASGNTIYF
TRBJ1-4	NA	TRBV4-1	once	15	TGCGCCAGCAGCCAGAAGTCGGGCGGCTATGAAAAACTGTTTTTT	CASSQKSGGYEKLFF
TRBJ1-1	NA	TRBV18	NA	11	TGTGCCAGCTCACCAAGCGGAGGAGCTTTCTTT	CASSPSGGAFF
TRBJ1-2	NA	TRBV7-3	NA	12	TGTGCCAGCAGCCTCTATGACAGGCCCCAGGCCTTC	CASSLYDRPQAF
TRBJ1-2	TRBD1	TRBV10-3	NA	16	TGTGCCATCAGTGAGCCCAATACCCCCGGGACAGACGGCTACACCTTC	CAISEPNTPGTDGYTF
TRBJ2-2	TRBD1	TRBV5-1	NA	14	TGCGCCAGCAGCTTGGTACAGGGGAACGGGGAGCTGTTTTTT	CASSLVQGNGELFF
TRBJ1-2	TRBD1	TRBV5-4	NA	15	TGTGCCAGCAGCCGACAGGGGAATGAGGACTATGGCTACACCTTC	CASSRQGNEDYGYTF
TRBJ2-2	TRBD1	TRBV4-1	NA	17	TGCGCCAGCAGCCAAGGGACAGGGAGAACGAACACCGGGGAGCTGTTTTTT	CASSQGTGRTNTGELFF
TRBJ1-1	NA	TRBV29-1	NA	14	TGCATCCCGCTCGGGGCAAGGACGAACACTGAAGCTTTCTTT	CIPLGARTNTEAFF
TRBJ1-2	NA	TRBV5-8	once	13	TGTGCCAGCAGCCTCGGGACACCCTATGGCTACACCTTC	CASSLGTPYGYTF
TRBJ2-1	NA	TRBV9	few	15	TGTGCCAGCAGCGTATCGGCCAGGGGGGTCAATGAGCAGTTCTTC	CASSVSARGVNEQFF
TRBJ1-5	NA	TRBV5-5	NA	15	TGTGCCAGCAGCCCGGGGAGTCCTAGCAATCAGCCCCAGCATTTT	CASSPGSPSNQPQHF
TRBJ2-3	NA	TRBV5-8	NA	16	TGTGCCAGCAGCTTGGGGCAGCCATTTTTCACAGATACGCAGTATTTT	CASSLGQPFFTDTQYF
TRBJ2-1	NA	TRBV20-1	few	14	TGCAGTGCTAGTGGGTCAAGCTCCTACAATGAGCAGTTCTTC	CSASGSSSYNEQFF
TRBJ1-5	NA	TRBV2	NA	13	TGTGCCAGCAGTCCTCAGGGCACCCAGCCCCAGCATTTT	CASSPQGTQPQHF
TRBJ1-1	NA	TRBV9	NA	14	TGTGCCAGCAGCGTAGTGGGGGGAGGCACTGAAGCTTTCTTT	CASSVVGGGTEAFF
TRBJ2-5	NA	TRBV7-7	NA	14	TGTGCTAGCAGCTTCACCGGAACGGGGGAGACCCAGTACTTC	CASSFTGTGETQYF
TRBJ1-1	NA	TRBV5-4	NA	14	TGTGCCAGCAGCTTGGGGGGGGTCTCGACTGAAGCTTTCTTT	CASSLGGVSTEAFF
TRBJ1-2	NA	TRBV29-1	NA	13	TGCAGCGTTGAGGCCGGTCGCGGATTTGGCTACACCTTC	CSVEAGRGFGYTF
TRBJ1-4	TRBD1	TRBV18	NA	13	TGTGCCAGCTCACAAAACAGGGGTGAAAAACTGTTTTTT	CASSQNRGEKLFF
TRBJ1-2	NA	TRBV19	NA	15	TGTGCCAGTAGTACCACAGGGAGTGGGGGATATGGCTACACCTTC	CASSTTGSGGYGYTF
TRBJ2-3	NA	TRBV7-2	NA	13	TGTGCCAGCAGCTTAGGGGGAACAGATACGCAGTATTTT	CASSLGGTDTQYF
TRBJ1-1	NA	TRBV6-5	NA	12	TGTGCCAGCAGTTACTCGAACACTGAAGCTTTCTTT	CASSYSNTEAFF
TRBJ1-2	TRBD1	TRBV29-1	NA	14	TGCAGCGTTCAAACGACAGGGGGATTCTATGGCTACACCTTC	CSVQTTGGFYGYTF
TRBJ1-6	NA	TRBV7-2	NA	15	TGTGCCAGCAGCCCACACCAGGGTTCCAATTCACCCCTCCACTTT	CASSPHQGSNSPLHF
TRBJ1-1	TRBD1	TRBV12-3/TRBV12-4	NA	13	TGTGCCAGCAGTATGACAGGGGACACTGAAGCTTTCTTT	CASSMTGDTEAFF
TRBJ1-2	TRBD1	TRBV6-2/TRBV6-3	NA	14	TGTGCCAGCAGTTACGCGACAGGGGGCTATGGCTACACCTTC	CASSYATGGYGYTF
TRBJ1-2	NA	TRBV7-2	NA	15	TGTGCCAGCAGCCCCCGACGCGGAGATAACTATGGCTACACCTTC	CASSPRRGDNYGYTF
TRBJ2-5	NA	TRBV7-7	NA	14	TGTGCCAGCAGCTTTGGGGGTTACCAAGAGACCCAGTACTTC	CASSFGGYQETQYF
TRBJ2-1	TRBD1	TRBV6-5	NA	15	TGTGCCAGCAGTAACGACAGGGGGCCCTACAATGAGCAGTTCTTC	CASSNDRGPYNEQFF
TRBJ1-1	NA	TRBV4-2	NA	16	TGTGCCAGCAGCCAAGATTTAGGGAGGGTGAGCACTGAAGCTTTCTTT	CASSQDLGRVSTEAFF
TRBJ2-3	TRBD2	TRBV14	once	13	TGTGCCAGCAGCCAAGCAGGGAGGGGTACGCAGTATTTT	CASSQAGRGTQYF
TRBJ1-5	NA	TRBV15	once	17	TGTGCCACCAGCAGAGATAAACTGGGCAGGGAGAATCAGCCCCAGCATTTT	CATSRDKLGRENQPQHF
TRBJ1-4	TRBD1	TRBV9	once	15	TGTGCCAGCAGCGGCCGATGGGGACAGGATGAAAAACTGTTTTTT	CASSGRWGQDEKLFF
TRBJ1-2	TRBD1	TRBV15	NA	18	TGTGCCACCAGCAGAAATTCCGGGACAGGGTTTGCTAACTATGGCTACACCTTC	CATSRNSGTGFANYGYTF
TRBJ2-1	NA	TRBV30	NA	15	TGTGCCTGGAGTGTAAGGGGGAACTCCTACAATGAGCAGTTCTTC	CAWSVRGNSYNEQFF
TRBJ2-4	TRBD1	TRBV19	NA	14	TGTGCCAGTAACGCCAGGGACAGGGAGGGCATTCAGTACTTC	CASNARDREGIQYF
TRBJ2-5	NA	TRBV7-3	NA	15	TGTGCCAGCTCTCCCGGGGACCTACTGCGGGAGACCCAGTACTTC	CASSPGDLLRETQYF
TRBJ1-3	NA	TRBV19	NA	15	TGTGCCAGTAGTCTAACCCCGGACAGCGGAAACACCATATATTTT	CASSLTPDSGNTIYF
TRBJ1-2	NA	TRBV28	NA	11	TGTGCCAGCAGTTACGCCGGGACGGCAAGCTTC	CASSYAGTASF
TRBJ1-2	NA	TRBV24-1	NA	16	TGTGCCACCAGTGACTCACTCGACAGAGGGCGGTCTGGCTACACCTTC	CATSDSLDRGRSGYTF
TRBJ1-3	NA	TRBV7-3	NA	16	TGTGCCAGCAGCTTAACGCCGAGGACGGAGGGAAACACCATATATTTT	CASSLTPRTEGNTIYF
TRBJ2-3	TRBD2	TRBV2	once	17	TGTGCCAGCAGGAAACGGACTAGCGGGGGGTACACAGATACGCAGTATTTT	CASRKRTSGGYTDTQYF
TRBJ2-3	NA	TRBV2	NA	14	TGTGCCAGCAGTGAAGCGGCTAGGGGAGATACGCAGTATTTT	CASSEAARGDTQYF
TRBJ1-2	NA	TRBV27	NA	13	TGTGCCAGCAGTTCCTTGCCCAACTATGGCTACACCTTC	CASSSLPNYGYTF